One and the same sample provided the 14 T cell receptor beta chains below, sequenced in a study of OX40 agonist ivuxolimab in advanced cancers. Some clones are missing from TCRdb's copy, which holds only in-frame ones; the method was immunoSEQ multiplex PCR. The sample has 50,000 to 75,000 clones; around 88% are singletons. The starting material was CD4+ or CD8+ T cells sorted from blood, obtained in a trial of the OX40 agonist ivuxolimab. The receptors here all came from an adult with an advanced solid tumor such as melanoma, head and neck, liver or kidney cancer.

In DNA, the CDR3 is TGTGCCAGCAGCTTAGCGGGAGTTTCAAATGAGCAGTTCTTC. Amino acids: CASSLAGVSNEQFF. The V call is TRBV11-2, the J call TRBJ2-1; a possible D gene is TRBD2 (6 bases). V was trimmed by 1 base and J by 7 bases, leaving 11 bases between them. This CDR3 contains 14 residues. Per germline, CDR1 SGHAT and CDR2 FQNNGV.

The chain links TRBV5-5 to TRBJ1-5; 7 bases are a match to TRBD1. CDR1 and CDR2 from the germline V gene are SGHKS and YYEKEE (reference sequence). V was clipped by 2 bases and J by 5 bases; unmatched bases: 7. The CDR3 spans 15 residues. As DNA, the CDR3 is TGTGCCAGCAGCTTTAGAGGGGGCGCGGATCAGCCCCAGCATTTT. It encodes CASSFRGGADQPQHF.

J is TRBJ2-2 and V is TRBV5-1, with a weak D call TRBD2 (6 bases). The CDR3 runs 15 residues. From germline, CDR1 is SGHRS and CDR2 YFSETQ. Trimming removed 4 bases from V and 4 bases from J, with 14 bases in between. The CDR3 nucleotides read TGCGCCAGCAGCCCTACCGTGGGGGGCACCGGGGAGCTGTTTTTT. Translation: CASSPTVGGTGELFF. Combining the CDR3 with reference TRBV5-1 and TRBJ2-2 gives the whole variable domain KAGVTQTPRYLIKTRGQQVTLSCSPISGHRSVSWYQQTPGQGLQFLFEYFSETQRNKGNFPGRFSGRQFSNSRSEMNVSTLELGDSALYLCASSPTVGGTGELFFGEGSRLTVL.

J is TRBJ1-5 and V is TRBV6-5; no clear D gene. V shed 6 bases and J shed 1 base, with 10 bases lying between them. The CDR3 consists of 14 residues. Germline CDR1 and CDR2: MNHEY and SVGAGI. The CDR3 sequence is CASREGLSNQPQHF. CDR3 coding DNA: TGTGCCAGCAGGGAAGGGCTCAGCAATCAGCCCCAGCATTTT.

The chain uses TRBV5-1 and TRBJ2-1, with TRBD1 as a possible D gene (6 bases). Per the germline V gene, CDR1 is SGHRS and CDR2 is YFSETQ. The CDR3 length is 13 residues. V lost 4 bases and J lost 12, with 17 bases in between. CDR3: CASSPTYRVVQFF. DNA of the CDR3: TGCGCCAGCAGCCCAACATACAGGGTTGTGCAGTTCTTC. Drawing the rest from reference TRBV5-1 and TRBJ2-1, the complete variable domain is KAGVTQTPRYLIKTRGQQVTLSCSPISGHRSVSWYQQTPGQGLQFLFEYFSETQRNKGNFPGRFSGRQFSNSRSEMNVSTLELGDSALYLCASSPTYRVVQFFGPGTRLTVL.

The chain links TRBV11-1 to TRBJ1-1; possible D gene TRBD1, 5 bases. The CDR3 runs to 13 residues. Deletions cut 5 bases from V and 2 bases from J, with 9 bases between. Per germline, CDR1 SGHAT and CDR2 FQDESV (reference sequence). For the CDR3, the DNA is TGTGCCAGCAGCCCGGACATTAACACTGAAGCTTTCTTT. Its translation: CASSPDINTEAFF. The full variable domain, completed using reference TRBV11-1 and TRBJ1-1, is EAEVAQSPRYKITEKSQAVAFWCDPISGHATLYWYRQILGQGPELLVQFQDESVVDDSQLPKDRFSAERLKGVDSTLKIQPAELGDSAMYLCASSPDINTEAFFGQGTRLTVV.

CDR3 sequence (DNA): TGTGCCAGCTCTTTCGGGATCGACCACCACCAAGAGACCCAGTACTTC. It specifies CASSFGIDHHQETQYF. The rearrangement joins TRBV19 to TRBJ2-5; weak D call: TRBD2 (5 bases). Between the trimmed V and J ends, which lost 9 bases and 0 bases, there was a span of 20 bases. The CDR3 is made up of 16 amino acids. The germline CDR1 and CDR2 sequences are LNHDA and SQIVND (reference sequence).

This clone turned up a few times. The genes are TRBV6-6 and TRBJ2-7, with 8 positions matching TRBD2. Germline V gene data show CDR1 as MNHNY and CDR2 as SVGAGI (reference sequence). After removal of 6 bases from V and 7 bases from J, the junction contained 8 bases not matched to a gene. CDR3 size: 13 residues. CDR3: CASSPGTGGEQYF. CDR3 DNA sequence: TGTGCCAGCAGCCCCGGGACGGGAGGGGAGCAGTACTTC.

The CDR3 DNA reads as TGCGCCAGCAGCCGTTCATGGGGAAGTAGCAATCAGCCCCAGCATTTT. It yields the protein CASSRSWGSSNQPQHF. V is TRBV5-1 and J is TRBJ1-5; D gene unclear. Trimming removed 4 bases from V and 0 bases from J, with 14 bases in between. In germline, CDR1 is SGHRS, CDR2 YFSETQ. The CDR3 consists of 16 residues.

The chain combines TRBV6-5 with TRBJ2-5, with 9 bases aligning to TRBD2. With the DNA end fitting TRBJ2-7 better, the J assignment may be wrong. CDR1 is MNHEY and CDR2 is SVGAGI in the germline V gene. The CDR3 is 15 residues long. CDR3 sequence reads: CASSYKAGGTYEQYF. CDR3 bases: TGTGCCAGCAGTTACAAAGCGGGAGGTACCTACGAGCAGTACTTC.

V usage is TRBV29-1 and J usage is TRBJ2-3; possible D gene TRBD2, 6 bases. V lost 5 bases and J 4 bases, leaving 19 bases between the germline ends. Germline values: CDR1 SQVTM, CDR2 ANQGSEA. CDR3 length: 15 amino acids. This chain's CDR3 is CSVQSLAPHPDTQYF. CDR3 DNA: TGCAGCGTTCAGAGTCTAGCGCCACACCCAGATACGCAGTATTTT.

The chain uses TRBV30 and TRBJ1-4; D remains ambiguous. The CDR3 is 12 residues long. The germline V gene has CDR1 GTSNPN and CDR2 SVGIG (reference sequence). The V gene lost 2 bases and the J gene lost 7 bases, with 8 bases spanning the gap. The CDR3 region is CAWSFSGEKLFF. CDR3 nucleotide sequence: TGTGCCTGGAGTTTTTCCGGTGAAAAACTGTTTTTT.

This sequence joins TRBV18 and TRBJ1-1; the match to TRBD1 covers 7 bases. V lost 3 bases to trimming and J lost 0 bases; unmatched junction nucleotides: 1. The CDR3 length is 14 residues. Germline CDR1 KGHSH, CDR2 LQKENI. The CDR3 reads CASSPGQLNTEAFF. In DNA, the CDR3 is TGTGCCAGCTCACCGGGACAGCTGAACACTGAAGCTTTCTTT.

About this clone: This sample also contains other DNA sequences that code for the same CDR3. The chain has TRBV18 and TRBJ1-5; 11 positions agree with TRBD1. The germline gives CDR1 KGHSH, CDR2 LQKENI. V was clipped by 5 bases and J by 4 bases; unmatched bases: 4. The CDR3 runs to 15 residues. Here the CDR3 reads CASSVGTGGNQPQHF. CDR3 nucleotides: TGTGCCAGCTCAGTAGGGACAGGGGGAAATCAGCCCCAGCATTTT.